The entry below gives a single T cell receptor beta chain sequence along with its context. Its matching antigen is unknown. Trimming shortened V by 5 bases and J by 4 bases, and 17 bases separated the two germline ends. The CDR3 has 15 amino acids. Germline CDR1 reads SGHVS; CDR2 reads FNYEAQ. This sample is drawn from a study of T-cell memory formation after mild COVID-19. Looking at the study overall: Clusters of TCRs were largely donor specific.

Notes on the study in general: Clones from the second wave (peaking day 37) had unconfirmed SARS-CoV-2 specificity. Within pre-infection memory, some responding clones were found, suggesting cross-reactive memory joined.

TCRdb itself ran the 5' RACE reads through MiXCR, one entry per CDR3 protein. The table lists over 300,000 distinct CDR3 sequences, about 20% of them singletons. The gene calls are TRBV7-6 and TRBJ1-1, with D possibly being TRBD1 (6 bases). The TCR sequence derives from a man between 18 and 29 years old who had mild COVID-19 (a few samples of this study predate the infection). Cell type and time point are not known. What was sequenced was PBMCs or a T cell subset sorted from them (not recorded which). The chain's CDR3 is CASSRSGDEGTEAFF. CDR3 nucleotides: TGTGCCAGCAGCCGGTCAGGGGATGAGGGCACTGAAGCTTTCTTT.